The 10 T cell receptor beta chains below come from one sample, sequenced in a study of T cells in Graves' hyperthyroidism and ophthalmopathy. RNA transcripts provided the source from which TCR beta CDR3 regions were amplified. The HTBI primer set served for first-round RT-PCR of the TCR CDR3. A single record per CDR3 protein comes from TCRdb applying MiXCR to the multiplex PCR reads. This sample carries fewer than 450,000 distinct CDR3 sequences, over 12% of them seen once, and the ten largest clones take 25% to 30%. The sample comprised blood. These receptors came from a man aged 45-60 years with Graves' ophthalmopathy.

In this sample, this clonotype turned up once. J is TRBJ2-1 and V is TRBV9; D is unresolved. CDR1 is SGDLS, CDR2 YYNGEE, per germline. V dropped 1 base and J dropped 7 bases, with 9 bases sitting between them. The CDR3 totals 13 residues. This CDR3 is CASSVIAQNEQFF. The CDR3 DNA reads TGTGCCAGCAGCGTAATTGCTCAGAATGAGCAGTTCTTC.

The chain recombines TRBV19 with TRBJ1-1, with D tentatively TRBD1 (5 bases). CDR3 size: 13 residues. Germline V gene lookup returns CDR1 LNHDA and CDR2 SQIVND (reference sequence). V was trimmed by 8 bases and J by 6 bases, leaving 16 bases between them. CDR3 coding DNA: TGTGCCAGTGGACCGGGGGGGGTGGCTGAAGCTTTCTTT. Amino acid sequence: CASGPGGVAEAFF.

This clonotype was found a few times. The rearrangement uses TRBV15 and TRBJ1-2; D unresolved. V lost 1 base to trimming and J lost 7 bases, with 7 bases between them. The CDR3 has 12 residues. Germline CDR1 LNHNV, CDR2 YYDKDF (reference sequence). CDR3 loop: CATSRGGVGYTF. The CDR3 nucleotides read TGTGCCACCAGCAGAGGTGGGGTTGGCTACACCTTC. Variable domain in full (rest from reference TRBV15 and TRBJ1-2): DAMVIQNPRYQVTQFGKPVTLSCSQTLNHNVMYWYQQKSSQAPKLLFHYYDKDFNNEADTPDNFQSRRPNTSFCFLDIRSPGLGDTAMYLCATSRGGVGYTFGSGTRLTVV.

This clonotype was picked up many times. The CDR3 sequence is CASSGQPCPGLAGVWGPRCEQFF. Here the CDR3 DNA reads TGTGCCAGCAGCGGCCAGCCCTGTCCGGGACTAGCGGGCGTCTGGGGACCCCGGTGTGAGCAGTTCTTC. This chain uses TRBV7-3 with TRBJ2-1; 12 nucleotides line up with TRBD2. This CDR3 has 23 residues. Germline CDR1 SGHTA, CDR2 FQGTGA. V was clipped by 5 bases and J by 9 bases; unmatched bases: 32. The full variable domain, rest sourced from reference TRBV7-3 and TRBJ2-1, is GAGVSQTPSNKVTEKGKYVELRCDPISGHTALYWYRQSLGQGPEFLIYFQGTGAADDSGLPNDRFFAVRPEGSVSTLKIQRTERGDSAVYLCASSGQPCPGLAGVWGPRCEQFFGPGTRLTVL.

This clonotype was seen a handful of times. The chain uses TRBV5-1 and TRBJ1-5; D remains unclear. The length of the CDR3 is 15 residues. Trimming pared 0 bases from V and 0 bases from J, leaving 7 bases between. Germline loops: CDR1 SGHRS, CDR2 YFSETQ. CDR3 amino acids: CASSLDGSSNQPQHF. CDR3 bases: TGCGCCAGCAGCTTGGATGGCAGTAGCAATCAGCCCCAGCATTTT.

In this sample, this clonotype turned up a few times. In DNA, the CDR3 is TGTGCCAGCAGTGAACGACTAGCGGCCTACAATGAGCAGTTCTTC. Protein sequence: CASSERLAAYNEQFF. The chain uses TRBV2 and TRBJ2-1; 9 positions agree with TRBD2. Germline V gives CDR1 SNHLY, CDR2 FYNNEI. The CDR3 covers 15 residues. J was trimmed by 2 bases and V by 2 bases; bases with no gene match: 1.

This clonotype came up many times. The chain has TRBV18 and TRBJ2-1; D is possibly TRBD1 (5 bases). Germline V lookup: CDR1 KGHSH, CDR2 LQKENI. The V and J ends lost 3 bases and 10 bases respectively, with 10 bases between them. CDR3 length: 12 residues. The CDR3 spells CASSPGPGEQFF. The CDR3 coding sequence is TGTGCCAGCTCACCGGGGCCCGGAGAGCAGTTCTTC. The variable domain in full, completed from reference TRBV18 and TRBJ2-1, reads NAGVMQNPRHLVRRRGQEARLRCSPMKGHSHVYWYRQLPEEGLKFMVYLQKENIIDESGMPKERFSAEFPKEGPSILRIQQVVRGDSAAYFCASSPGPGEQFFGPGTRLTVL.

This chain joins TRBV2 and TRBJ2-3; 12 bases align to TRBD2. V lost 6 bases and J lost 6; bases outside the gene matches: 7. Germline values: CDR1 SNHLY, CDR2 FYNNEI. This CDR3 spans 15 amino acids. The CDR3 loop is CASSRRTSGRDTQYF. The CDR3 DNA is TGTGCCAGCAGCCGTCGAACTAGCGGGAGGGATACGCAGTATTTT.

There are many counts of this clonotype. The chain is built from TRBV11-1 and TRBJ2-1; 8 bases are a match to TRBD2. The CDR3 loop spans 13 amino acids. CDR1 SGHAT and CDR2 FQDESV come from the germline V gene (reference sequence). J was trimmed by 8 bases and V by 5 bases; bases with no gene match: 5. The CDR3 DNA reads as TGTGCCAGCAGCCACTACGGGGGGGATGAGCAGTTCTTC. Amino acids: CASSHYGGDEQFF.

This clonotype was observed many times. V is TRBV18 and J is TRBJ2-1, with D hard to call. Deletions cut 2 bases from V and 8 bases from J, with 13 bases between. The germline V gene has CDR1 KGHSH and CDR2 LQKENI. This CDR3 has 14 amino acids. The CDR3 nucleotides read TGTGCCAGCTCACCAAACACTCTGGCCGATGAGCAGTTCTTC. The encoded protein is CASSPNTLADEQFF.